The rows below give T cell receptor beta chains drawn from one sample of a study of blood T cell repertoires in COVID-19. Generated by immunoSEQ multiplex PCR, the TCRdb table keeps only in-frame clones and is missing some. Here the sample spans more than 350,000 clones, around 87% being singletons. The sequenced sample consisted of peripheral blood. These receptors came from a woman between 25 and 40 years old with COVID-19, enrolled during active disease. CDR3s include the opening cysteine and the closing phenylalanine or tryptophan. D genes are given only for firm matches. Clone size is stated in some rows and not others, as once, few, many or a class when expanded.

size,V,J,D,DNA,CDR3
-,TRBV10-2,TRBJ1-1,-,TGCGCCAGCTCAGACGGGTTTGAGGCTTTCTTT,CASSDGFEAFF
-,TRBV5-1,TRBJ2-2,-,TGCGCCAGCAGCATACGGGATCGGTACACCGGGGAGCTGTTTTTT,CASSIRDRYTGELFF
-,TRBV10-2,TRBJ1-1,TRBD1,TGCGCCAGCATACACCCACAGGGGGCCTACACTGAAGCTTTCTTT,CASIHPQGAYTEAFF
-,TRBV2,TRBJ2-1,TRBD2,TGTGCCAGCACCCGCGGGACTAGCGGGAGTCACTACAATGAGCAGTTCTTC,CASTRGTSGSHYNEQFF
-,TRBV5-8,TRBJ2-1,-,TGTGCCAGCAGCCTGCTAGCGACTCCATACAATGAGCAGTTCTTC,CASSLLATPYNEQFF
-,TRBV5-4,TRBJ2-7,TRBD2,TGTGCCAGCAGCTTTAGCGGGAGGGACGAGCAGTACTTC,CASSFSGRDEQYF
-,TRBV28,TRBJ2-3,TRBD1,TGTGCCAGCAGGCCGGGACAGGGCGACACAGATACGCAGTATTTT,CASRPGQGDTDTQYF
-,TRBV5-5,TRBJ2-3,TRBD2,TGTGCCAGCAGGGGACCGCTAGCGGGGGCTACCACAGATACGCAGTATTTT,CASRGPLAGATTDTQYF
-,TRBV6-5,TRBJ2-1,TRBD2,TGTGCCAGCAGCAGGGGACTAGCGGGAGTGGATGAGCAGTTCTTC,CASSRGLAGVDEQFF
-,TRBV9,TRBJ2-7,-,TGTGCCAGCAGCCCGGCCCCAGGCTACGAGCAGTACTTC,CASSPAPGYEQYF
-,TRBV28,TRBJ1-1,-,TGTGCCAGCAGCCTAGGCAGGGAGGTATTACGTTGGGCTTTCTTT,CASSLGREVLRWAFF
-,TRBV18,TRBJ2-3,-,TGTGCCAGCTCACCACCGGAGGACAGCCCAGATACGCAGTATTTT,CASSPPEDSPDTQYF
-,TRBV19,TRBJ2-7,-,TGTGCCAGTAGTATAGACAACTACGAGCAGTACTTC,CASSIDNYEQYF
-,TRBV5-1,TRBJ1-1,-,TGCGCCAGCAGCTTGGCCCCCGCAGGGGAGAACACTGAAGCTTTCTTT,CASSLAPAGENTEAFF
-,TRBV6-5,TRBJ2-2,TRBD2,TGTGCCAGCAGAACCGGGACTAGCGCCGGGGAGCTGTTTTTT,CASRTGTSAGELFF
once,TRBV20-1,TRBJ2-5,TRBD1,TGCAGTGCTAGTTACAGGGGCGAGACCCAGTACTTC,CSASYRGETQYF
-,TRBV5-8,TRBJ2-7,-,TGTGCCAGCAGCTTGAGCCAGGGAGGTTACGAGCAGTACTTC,CASSLSQGGYEQYF
-,TRBV7-9,TRBJ1-1,-,TGTGCCAGCGAGGACAGCCTGAACACTGAAGCTTTCTTT,CASEDSLNTEAFF
once,TRBV5-1,TRBJ2-3,TRBD1,TGCGCCAGCAGCTTAAGGACAGGGGCCGGGGGCACAGATACGCAGTATTTT,CASSLRTGAGGTDTQYF
-,TRBV10-3,TRBJ2-7,-,TGTGCCATCAGTGCGCTGTTCAGGGAACCCGAGCAGTACTTC,CAISALFREPEQYF
-,TRBV5-5,TRBJ1-5,-,TGTGCCAGCAGCTTGCGTGAGGGCTATGGCAATCAGCCCCAGCATTTT,CASSLREGYGNQPQHF
-,TRBV7-2,TRBJ1-5,TRBD1,TGTGCCAGCAGCTCACAGGGGGCGCTTTATAGCAATCAGCCCCAGCATTTT,CASSSQGALYSNQPQHF
-,TRBV28,TRBJ1-2,TRBD1,TGTGCCAGCAGTAGAACAGGGGCCATCTATGGCTACACCTTC,CASSRTGAIYGYTF
-,TRBV9,TRBJ2-7,-,TGTGCCAGCAGCGTAGGCGGCTCCCACCCCGGCGAGCAGTACTTC,CASSVGGSHPGEQYF
-,TRBV10-1,TRBJ2-5,TRBD1,TGCGCCAGCAGTTGGGACAGGGTCGGAGAGACCCAGTACTTC,CASSWDRVGETQYF
once,TRBV2,TRBJ1-4,-,TGTGCCAGCAGTGCCTTTAGTGAAAAACTGTTTTTT,CASSAFSEKLFF
-,TRBV7-3,TRBJ2-1,TRBD2,TGTGCCAGCAGCCCGCAGGGACTAGCGGGAATCAATGAGCAGTTCTTC,CASSPQGLAGINEQFF
-,TRBV19,TRBJ2-1,-,TGTGCCAGTAGTTCCTCCGGCGGCGACTACAATGAGCAGTTCTTC,CASSSSGGDYNEQFF
-,TRBV27,TRBJ2-7,TRBD2,TGTGCCAGCAGGCCACTAGCGGGAAGCTCCTACGAGCAGTACTTC,CASRPLAGSSYEQYF
-,TRBV7-8,TRBJ2-1,TRBD1,TGTGCCAGCAGCCCTCACCCCGGGACAGGGCCCAATGAGCAGTTCTTC,CASSPHPGTGPNEQFF
-,TRBV6-5,TRBJ1-2,TRBD1,TGTGCCAGCAATCGCGACAGGGCAACGGGCGGCTACACCTTC,CASNRDRATGGYTF
-,TRBV28,TRBJ2-7,-,TGTGCCAGCAGTCCAGCGGCCCTACTGTCCTACGAGCAGTACTTC,CASSPAALLSYEQYF
-,TRBV4-1,TRBJ2-7,TRBD1,TGCGCCAGCAGCCAAGATGTGAGGACAGGGAACGAGCAGTACTTC,CASSQDVRTGNEQYF
-,TRBV5-1,TRBJ2-7,TRBD1,TGCGCCAGCAGACTAAATACAGGGGACCTGTACGAGCAGTACTTC,CASRLNTGDLYEQYF
-,TRBV24-1,TRBJ1-3,-,TGTGCCACCAGTGACCCCCAGGTCGGAAACACCATATATTTT,CATSDPQVGNTIYF
-,TRBV29-1,TRBJ2-5,-,TGCAGCGTTGCTGGCGTTTCAAACAGGTACCAAGAGACCCAGTACTTC,CSVAGVSNRYQETQYF
-,TRBV6-1,TRBJ1-1,-,TGTGCCAGCAGTGAAGGAGGGCCAATATTGAACACTGAAGCTTTCTTT,CASSEGGPILNTEAFF
-,TRBV30,TRBJ2-7,-,TGTGCCTCGGGGGGCGGGCCCCTCGAGCAGTACTTC,CASGGGPLEQYF
-,TRBV2,TRBJ1-1,-,TGTGCCAGCAACAGAGGACAGTTAGACACTGAAGCTTTCTTT,CASNRGQLDTEAFF
-,TRBV10-1,TRBJ2-1,-,TGCGCCAGCAGTGAGTCGGGGCCTTTCAATGAGCAGTTCTTC,CASSESGPFNEQFF
-,TRBV3-1/TRBV3-2,TRBJ2-1,-,TGTGCCAGCAGCCAGAGTCTTGATGAGCAGTTCTTC,CASSQSLDEQFF